Listed here are 3 T cell receptor beta chains from one sample, sequenced in a study of cytomegalovirus exposure and HLA in healthy donors. PCR was performed using 60 Vbeta and 13 Jbeta primers. Assay: immunoSEQ multiplex PCR; the TCRdb copy retains only in-frame clones and omits some. The sample lists roughly 82,000 clones, 60% to 80% seen once, with around 6.5% in the top ten. The specimen was PBMCs. Receptors originate from a woman aged 45-59 years in good health and CMV-seropositive.

The V gene is TRBV2, the J gene TRBJ1-2, with TRBD1 as a possible D gene (5 bases). The CDR3 runs 14 residues. V was trimmed by 2 bases and J by 7 bases, leaving 14 bases between them. The germline CDR1 and CDR2 sequences are SNHLY and FYNNEI. The CDR3 DNA follows: TGTGCCAGCAGTGAATTGTCAGGGTCTGCTGGCTACACCTTC. Translation: CASSELSGSAGYTF.

The V and J genes are TRBV29-1 and TRBJ1-3; D not resolved. Germline CDR1 is SQVTM and CDR2 is ANQGSEA. V shed 4 bases and J shed 0 bases, with 19 bases lying between them. This CDR3 region has 17 residues. CDR3 DNA sequence: TGCAGCGTTGGATCCTTCGGTGCGGGTTTCTCTGGAAACACCATATATTTT. It specifies CSVGSFGAGFSGNTIYF. The whole variable domain, filled in from reference TRBV29-1 and TRBJ1-3, reads SAVISQKPSRDICQRGTSLTIQCQVDSQVTMMFWYRQQPGQSLTLIATANQGSEATYESGFVIDKFPISRPNLTFSTLTVSNMSPEDSSIYLCSVGSFGAGFSGNTIYFGEGSWLTVV.

The V call is TRBV30, the J call TRBJ2-2; TRBD2 matches at 7 bases. Looked up from germline, CDR1 is GTSNPN and CDR2 is SVGIG (reference sequence). There are 16 residues in the CDR3. Germline trimming cut 7 bases from V and 3 bases from J; bases unmatched to any gene: 14. The CDR3 region is CASGLGGGEYTGELFF. CDR3 sequence (DNA): TGTGCCTCCGGATTGGGGGGGGGAGAATACACCGGGGAGCTGTTTTTT.